These 21 T cell receptor beta chains came from one sample sequenced in a study of blood T cell repertoires in COVID-19. Measured with immunoSEQ multiplex PCR; TCRdb has only the in-frame clones, and not every one. This sample yields over 200,000 clones, of which 80% to 90% are seen a single time; 2% to 3% belongs to the top ten. Sequencing was carried out using peripheral blood. Receptor source: a man aged 25-40 years with COVID-19, enrolled during active disease.

V and J are TRBV3-1 (or the pseudogene TRBV3-2) and TRBJ1-6, with D possibly being TRBD1 (6 bases). The CDR3 extends over 17 amino acids. Per germline, CDR1 LGHDT and CDR2 YNNKEL (reference sequence). Trimming removed 1 base at V and 11 bases at J, with 21 bases between. The CDR3 reads CASSQGLRGSRSAPLHF. CDR3 sequence (DNA): TGTGCCAGCAGCCAAGGCCTCAGGGGTAGTCGGTCCGCACCCCTCCACTTT.

This clone was picked up many times. The rearrangement links TRBV19 to TRBJ1-4; 7 nucleotides agree with TRBD1. J was trimmed by 8 bases and V by 3 bases; bases with no gene match: 18. The CDR3 is 18 residues long. Germline V gene sequence: CDR1 LNHDA, CDR2 SQIVND (reference sequence). CDR3 sequence reads: CASSIDTLQGHLGEKLFF. CDR3 sequence (DNA): TGTGCCAGTAGTATCGACACTCTACAGGGGCATCTGGGAGAAAAACTGTTTTTT.

As to this clone: Other DNA sequences of this sample code for an identical CDR3. V usage is TRBV6-4 and J usage is TRBJ2-3, with 11 bases lining up with TRBD2. The CDR3 contains 15 residues. Losses at the gene ends were 0 bases for V and 4 bases for J; bases not matched to a gene: 0. Germline V gene sequence: CDR1 MRHNA, CDR2 SNTAGT. The CDR3 nucleotides read TGTGCCAGCAGTGACTCTAGCGGGGGGGCAGATACGCAGTATTTT. Residues: CASSDSSGGADTQYF.

This chain links TRBV20-1 with TRBJ1-5; perhaps TRBD1 as D (5 bases). V was shortened by 3 bases and J by 2 bases, with 14 bases between the two germline ends. The CDR3 totals 15 residues. CDR1 and CDR2 (germline): DFQATT, SNEGSKA (reference sequence). The CDR3 protein is CSASRVTVGNQPQHF. The CDR3 DNA reads as TGCAGTGCTAGTCGGGTGACAGTCGGCAATCAGCCCCAGCATTTT.

The rearrangement uses TRBV19 and TRBJ2-7; TRBD1 is a possible D gene (6 bases). The germline V gene has CDR1 LNHDA and CDR2 SQIVND (reference sequence). The V end lost 3 bases, the J end lost 4 bases, and 16 bases lay between the germline ends. The CDR3 extends over 15 amino acids. The CDR3 DNA reads as TGTGCCAGTAGTATTGGCACAGGGAAATCTTACGAGCAGTACTTC. As protein: CASSIGTGKSYEQYF.

The rearrangement uses TRBV7-9 and TRBJ1-1; 7 bases match TRBD1. With V trimmed by 1 base and J by 5 bases, 7 bases remained unmatched. The CDR3 has 15 amino acids. The germline V gene has CDR1 SEHNR and CDR2 FQNEAQ (reference sequence). CDR3: CASSLGRQGGTEAFF. CDR3 nucleotides: TGTGCCAGCAGCTTAGGAAGACAGGGCGGGACTGAAGCTTTCTTT.

The chain employs TRBV5-4 and TRBJ2-7, with 13 bases that match TRBD2. V lost 3 bases, J lost 0 bases, and 6 bases stayed unmatched. Germline assignment: CDR1 SGHNT and CDR2 YYREEE (reference sequence). The CDR3 is 17 residues long. The CDR3 reads CASSSGTSGTSSYEQYF. CDR3 nucleotides: TGTGCCAGCAGCTCCGGGACTAGCGGGACCAGCTCCTACGAGCAGTACTTC. The full variable domain, completed using reference TRBV5-4 and TRBJ2-7, is ETGVTQSPTHLIKTRGQQVTLRCSSQSGHNTVSWYQQALGQGPQFIFQYYREEENGRGNFPPRFSGLQFPNYSSELNVNALELDDSALYLCASSSGTSGTSSYEQYFGPGTRLTVT.

The V gene is TRBV5-4, the J gene TRBJ1-1; 8 bases agree with TRBD1. CDR3 length: 14 amino acids. J was trimmed by 5 bases and V by 4 bases; bases with no gene match: 7. Per the germline V gene, CDR1 is SGHNT and CDR2 is YYREEE (reference sequence). The chain's CDR3 is CASSPSGGRTEAFF. In DNA, the CDR3 is TGTGCCAGCAGCCCCTCAGGGGGCCGAACTGAAGCTTTCTTT.

This clone is a singleton in its sample. V usage is TRBV5-1 and J usage is TRBJ1-2; D is possibly TRBD1 (5 bases). Germline V CDR1 and CDR2: SGHRS, YFSETQ. The CDR3 covers 15 residues. Trimming took off 4 bases at V and 3 bases at J, with 16 bases between the two ends. This CDR3 reads CASSIRQGADYGYTF. CDR3 sequence (DNA): TGCGCCAGCAGCATACGACAAGGGGCGGACTATGGCTACACCTTC.

The chain is built from TRBV5-1 and TRBJ1-3; TRBD1 might be the D (5 bases). Per germline, CDR1 SGHRS and CDR2 YFSETQ. The CDR3 spans 16 residues. V was clipped by 7 bases and J by 4 bases, with 21 bases between them. The CDR3, as DNA: TGCGCCAGCTCCCTTACAAATGACAGAATCGGAAACACCATATATTTT. Amino acids: CASSLTNDRIGNTIYF.

This clone appeared once. The J gene is TRBJ2-3, the V gene TRBV28, with D tentatively TRBD2 (5 bases). Germline lookup yields CDR1 MDHEN and CDR2 SYDVKM. V gave up 8 bases and J gave up 2 bases, with 11 bases separating them. The length of the CDR3 is 13 residues. Here the CDR3 reads CASARRLTDTQYF. DNA for the CDR3: TGTGCCAGCGCCCGGAGGCTCACAGATACGCAGTATTTT.

V usage is TRBV28 and J usage is TRBJ2-7; 11 bases are a match to TRBD2. V lost 3 bases and J lost 3; bases outside the gene matches: 4. The CDR3 covers 15 residues. Germline V gene sequence: CDR1 MDHEN, CDR2 SYDVKM. CDR3 in DNA: TGTGCCAGCAGTTTCCAGACTAGCGGGAACTACGAGCAGTACTTC. Translating gives CASSFQTSGNYEQYF.

This sequence joins TRBV2 and TRBJ1-5; D remains unclear. Trimming cost V 10 bases and J 9 bases, with 13 bases left between them. CDR1 is SNHLY, CDR2 FYNNEI, per germline. The CDR3 extends over 11 amino acids. CDR3 nucleotide sequence: TGTGCCACCCGATGGAGTGGGCCCCAGCATTTT. It codes for CATRWSGPQHF.

The chain couples TRBV27 to TRBJ1-6; D call uncertain. The V end lost 7 bases, the J end lost 1 base, and 8 bases lay between the germline ends. This CDR3 is built from 14 residues. Germline V lookup: CDR1 MNHEY, CDR2 SMNVEV (reference sequence). CDR3 nucleotides: TGTGCCAGCACGAGGGATTCCTATAATTCACCCCTCCACTTT. This translates into CASTRDSYNSPLHF.

The chain has TRBV7-9 and TRBJ2-2, with 7 positions matching TRBD1. The CDR3 runs 14 residues. CDR1 is SEHNR and CDR2 is FQNEAQ in the germline V gene (reference sequence). With V trimmed by 9 bases and J by 1 base, 5 bases remained unmatched. The CDR3 sequence is CASHWTGNTGELFF. As DNA, the CDR3 is TGTGCCAGTCATTGGACAGGGAACACCGGGGAGCTGTTTTTT.

The chain links TRBV7-9 to TRBJ2-7; TRBD1 aligns across 7 bases. Germline V gene data show CDR1 as SEHNR and CDR2 as FQNEAQ (reference sequence). CDR3 size: 15 residues. V lost 2 bases to trimming and J lost 4 bases; unmatched junction nucleotides: 8. The CDR3 sequence is CASSLSSPRGYEQYF. In DNA form, the CDR3 reads TGTGCCAGCAGCTTAAGTTCCCCCAGGGGGTACGAGCAGTACTTC.

V gene TRBV28 combines with J gene TRBJ2-1; 10 bases are a match to TRBD2. The junction had 2 bases not matched to a gene; V was cut back by 5 bases and J by 4 bases. In germline, CDR1 is MDHEN, CDR2 SYDVKM. This CDR3 is built from 14 residues. The CDR3 reads CASSTLAGYNEQFF. In nucleotides, the CDR3 is TGTGCCAGCAGTACACTAGCGGGATACAATGAGCAGTTCTTC.

The CDR3 loop is CASSPRTGGAGTQYF. The CDR3 bases are TGTGCCAGCAGCCCCCGGACAGGGGGCGCGGGTACGCAGTATTTT. The V and J genes are TRBV13 and TRBJ2-3; 11 bases map to TRBD1. The CDR3 has 15 amino acids. Germline CDR1 is PRHDT and CDR2 is FYEKMQ (reference sequence). V lost 5 bases and J lost 8; bases outside the gene matches: 9.

The chain uses TRBV4-3 and TRBJ2-1, with 14 bases identical to TRBD2. J gave up 9 bases and V 1 base, and 5 bases lay outside the gene matches. Germline loops: CDR1 LGHNA, CDR2 YSLEER. The CDR3 covers 16 residues. CDR3 sequence (DNA): TGCGCCAGCAGCCAAGGGACTAGCGGGGGGCGGGGTGAGCAGTTCTTC. Protein: CASSQGTSGGRGEQFF.

A single count supports this clone. The V gene is TRBV11-2, the J gene TRBJ1-3; 7 bases align to TRBD1. The CDR3 sequence is 15 residues long. After removal of 3 bases from V and 2 bases from J, the junction contained 4 bases not matched to a gene. The germline CDR1 and CDR2 sequences are SGHAT and FQNNGV. The chain's CDR3 is CASSLGQIAGNTIYF. The CDR3 coding sequence is TGTGCCAGCAGCTTGGGACAGATAGCTGGAAACACCATATATTTT.

The chain combines TRBV5-4 with TRBJ1-1, with D perhaps matching TRBD1 (5 bases). Per the germline V gene, CDR1 is SGHNT and CDR2 is YYREEE (reference sequence). The V end was cut by 6 bases, the J end by 1 base, with 16 bases between. This CDR3 contains 15 residues. The CDR3 DNA follows: TGTGCCAGCACCCCCCAAAACGACAGGAACACTGAAGCTTTCTTT. Its translation: CASTPQNDRNTEAFF.